Listed here are 14 T cell receptor beta chains from one sample, sequenced in a study of cytomegalovirus exposure and HLA in healthy donors. Amplification used 60 Vbeta primers and 13 Jbeta primers. Profiled with immunoSEQ multiplex PCR; TCRdb holds only in-frame clones, not every one. Recorded here are roughly 100,000 clones; the top ten clones represent about 3.4%. Material for sequencing was PBMCs. The receptors derive from a woman aged 25 to 45 in good health and CMV-seronegative.

The chain links TRBV29-1 to TRBJ2-7, with 9 bases identical to TRBD1. This CDR3 is built from 13 residues. The germline V gene has CDR1 SQVTM and CDR2 ANQGSEA. V was clipped by 3 bases and J by 3 bases; unmatched bases: 3. The DNA for the CDR3 is TGCAGCGTTGACGGGACAGGGCGCTACGAGCAGTACTTC. Its protein product is CSVDGTGRYEQYF.

V and J are TRBV7-8 and TRBJ1-4; the match to TRBD1 covers 11 bases. V trimming: 4 bases; J trimming: 7 bases; junction bases outside the gene matches: 5. CDR1 and CDR2 from the germline V gene are SGHVS and FQNEAQ. The CDR3 runs 15 residues. CDR3 in amino acids: CASSYRTGGPEKLFF. The CDR3 region has the DNA TGTGCCAGCAGCTACCGGACAGGGGGCCCTGAAAAACTGTTTTTT. Full variable domain (remainder filled in from reference TRBV7-8 and TRBJ1-4): GAGVSQSPRYKVAKRGQDVALRCDPISGHVSLFWYQQALGQGPEFLTYFQNEAQLDKSGLPSDRFFAERPEGSVSTLKIQRTQQEDSAVYLCASSYRTGGPEKLFFGSGTQLSVL.

The V and J genes are TRBV4-1 and TRBJ2-3; 7 nucleotides match TRBD1. The trim removed 4 bases at V and 0 bases at J, leaving 4 bases unmatched. The CDR3 is 15 residues long. CDR1 is MGHRA, CDR2 YSYEKL, per germline. CDR3 DNA sequence: TGCGCCAGCAGCCGACCGGGACAGAGCACAGATACGCAGTATTTT. Encoded protein: CASSRPGQSTDTQYF.

This chain connects TRBV6-5 to TRBJ2-1; 7 nucleotides agree with TRBD1. Germline lookup yields CDR1 MNHEY and CDR2 SVGAGI. The J segment lost 8 bases and the V segment lost 6 bases, leaving 10 bases of the junction unmatched. CDR3 length equals 14 residues. The CDR3 nucleotides read TGTGCCAGCAGACCGTCAGGGGGTAGCGATGAGCAGTTCTTC. It yields the protein CASRPSGGSDEQFF.

The rearrangement uses TRBV27 and TRBJ1-1, with 7 bases lining up with TRBD1. The germline V gene has CDR1 MNHEY and CDR2 SMNVEV (reference sequence). V lost 6 bases and J lost 3; bases outside the gene matches: 16. The CDR3 runs to 17 residues. CDR3 loop: CASSRALYRGRDTEAFF. CDR3 coding DNA: TGTGCCAGCAGCCGGGCTCTTTACAGGGGCCGGGACACTGAAGCTTTCTTT.

The chain couples TRBV5-1 to TRBJ2-5; maybe TRBD1 (6 bases). The germline V gene encodes CDR1 SGHRS and CDR2 YFSETQ. The CDR3 covers 15 residues. Between the trimmed V and J ends, which lost 4 bases and 5 bases, there was a span of 18 bases. CDR3 nucleotide sequence: TGCGCCAGCAGCCGTGCTCAGGGGCGGATCGAGACCCAGTACTTC. Its translation is CASSRAQGRIETQYF. The full variable domain, in which reference TRBV5-1 and TRBJ2-5 provide the parts outside the CDR3, is KAGVTQTPRYLIKTRGQQVTLSCSPISGHRSVSWYQQTPGQGLQFLFEYFSETQRNKGNFPGRFSGRQFSNSRSEMNVSTLELGDSALYLCASSRAQGRIETQYFGPGTRLLVL.

The V and J genes are TRBV5-1 and TRBJ1-1; 9 nucleotides align to TRBD1. V shed 7 bases, J shed 5 bases, and the junction held 9 bases outside the gene matches. The CDR3 runs 14 residues. The germline gives CDR1 SGHRS, CDR2 YFSETQ. CDR3 nucleotide sequence: TGCGCCAGCGACCGGACAGGGGAGGGGACTGAAGCTTTCTTT. Its translation is CASDRTGEGTEAFF.

V gene TRBV2 combines with J gene TRBJ1-5, with a weak D call TRBD1 (5 bases). Germline assignment: CDR1 SNHLY and CDR2 FYNNEI. V lost 3 bases, J lost 5 bases, and 11 bases lay in between. CDR3 length equals 14 residues. In DNA form, the CDR3 reads TGTGCCAGCAGTGAGAGTGCGGGGGATCAGCCCCAGCATTTT. This gives the protein CASSESAGDQPQHF.

This chain joins TRBV2 and TRBJ2-7; D ambiguous. This CDR3 comprises 10 residues. V lost 10 bases, J lost 6 bases, and 10 bases lay in between. Germline assignment: CDR1 SNHLY and CDR2 FYNNEI. The CDR3 nucleotides read TGTGCCATCCGTGACGTCGAGCAGTACTTC. It specifies CAIRDVEQYF.

The chain couples TRBV5-1 to TRBJ1-1; no firm D call. Germline V lookup: CDR1 SGHRS, CDR2 YFSETQ. The CDR3 runs 15 residues. V was clipped by 4 bases and J by 1 base, with 14 bases between them. CDR3 in amino acids: CASSRNGEGNTEAFF. CDR3 nucleotides: TGCGCCAGCAGCCGAAACGGCGAGGGGAACACTGAAGCTTTCTTT.

The rearrangement joins TRBV11-3 to TRBJ1-3; the D is unclear. CDR1 SGHNT and CDR2 YENEEA come from the germline V gene. There are 13 residues in the CDR3. Trimming pared 2 bases from V and 4 bases from J, leaving 6 bases between. For the CDR3, the DNA is TGTGCCAGCAGCTTATCCCCGGGAAACACCATATATTTT. This codes for CASSLSPGNTIYF.

V usage is TRBV11-3 and J usage is TRBJ2-1; 8 bases align to TRBD2. Germline CDR1 reads SGHNT; CDR2 reads YENEEA. CDR3 size: 15 residues. Losses at the gene ends were 1 base for V and 8 bases for J; bases not matched to a gene: 7. Here the CDR3 reads CASSLGLATSDEQFF. Here the CDR3 DNA reads TGTGCCAGCAGCTTAGGACTAGCGACGTCGGATGAGCAGTTCTTC. Together with reference TRBV11-3 and TRBJ2-1, the CDR3 gives the full variable domain: EAGVVQSPRYKIIEKKQPVAFWCNPISGHNTLYWYLQNLGQGPELLIRYENEEAVDDSQLPKDRFSAERLKGVDSTLKIQPAELGDSAVYLCASSLGLATSDEQFFGPGTRLTVL.

The chain combines TRBV7-2 with TRBJ1-2, with D possibly TRBD1 on 6 matching bases. Germline CDR1 SGHTA, CDR2 FQGNSA. The ends were cut back, 5 bases at V and 2 bases at J, with 24 bases in the middle. The CDR3 contains 18 residues. CDR3 region: CASSHRQERGTGNYGYTF. Here the CDR3 DNA reads TGTGCCAGCAGCCACCGACAGGAGCGGGGAACTGGGAACTATGGCTACACCTTC.

The V and J genes are TRBV28 and TRBJ1-2; 7 bases match TRBD1. There are 12 residues in the CDR3. The germline V gene encodes CDR1 MDHEN and CDR2 SYDVKM. V was pared by 2 bases and J by 8 bases, with 2 bases of the junction left unmatched. DNA of the CDR3: TGTGCCAGCAGTTTAGGGGACAGAGGCTACACCTTC. This gives the protein CASSLGDRGYTF.